This T cell receptor (beta chain) was identified during a study of cytomegalovirus exposure and HLA in healthy donors. Study-level points and caveats: With high specificity and sensitivity, the classifier reportedly diagnosed cytomegalovirus status. A later analysis linked 16,951 TCR beta sequences to HLA alleles at 0.05 false discovery rate. A reported reduction in N-insertions relative to the approximately 640-donor mean was seen in an Asian-associated ancestry cluster in a later analysis.

Note on this clone: The antigen is not known.

PCR used 60 Vbeta primers and 13 Jbeta primers. Data came from immunoSEQ multiplex PCR; TCRdb stores just in-frame clones and leaves some out. The sample gives over 100,000 clones, around three fifths of which show up once; about 2.6% is in the top ten. J gave up 2 bases and V 3 bases, and 5 bases lay outside the gene matches. This CDR3 spans 16 amino acids. Germline lookup yields CDR1 MGHRA and CDR2 YSYEKL. The chain couples TRBV4-1 to TRBJ2-5, with TRBD1 identical over 11 bases. This TCR derives from a middle-aged woman in good health and CMV-seronegative. The sequenced material came from PBMCs. The chain's CDR3 is CASSHPRDRGQETQYF. CDR3 bases: TGCGCCAGCAGCCATCCCCGGGACAGGGGGCAAGAGACCCAGTACTTC.